The rows below give T cell receptor beta chains drawn from one sample of a study of cytomegalovirus exposure and HLA in healthy donors. Here immunoSEQ multiplex PCR was the method, and the copy in TCRdb shows in-frame clones only, minus some. The sample consists of 150,000 or so clones, 65% to 85% of them appearing once. Sequencing was done on a sample of PBMCs. These receptors all come from a male donor in good health and CMV-seropositive. CDR3s include the opening cysteine and the closing phenylalanine or tryptophan. D genes are given only for firm matches. The size entry is marked missing in some rows and otherwise reads once, few, many or a size class.

d_gene,v_gene,j_gene,abundance,CDR3aa,CDR3nt
NA,TRBV4-3,TRBJ1-2,NA,CASSPPPLGGTF,TGCGCCAGCAGCCCACCCCCCCTGGGGGGGACCTTC
TRBD1,TRBV19,TRBJ1-2,once,CASSKGQWGYGYTF,TGTGCCAGTAGTAAGGGACAGTGGGGCTATGGCTACACCTTC
NA,TRBV5-1,TRBJ1-6,few,CASSLQGRSPLHF,TGCGCCAGCAGCTTGCAGGGGCGATCACCCCTCCACTTT
TRBD1,TRBV10-3,TRBJ1-4,once,CATGDRSTNEKLFF,TGTGCCACCGGGGACAGGTCAACTAATGAAAAACTGTTTTTT
TRBD1,TRBV27,TRBJ1-5,NA,CASRGTGGNQPQHF,TGTGCCAGCAGGGGGACAGGGGGCAATCAGCCCCAGCATTTT
TRBD2,TRBV25-1,TRBJ2-2,NA,CASGGLAGGLGELFF,TGTGCCAGCGGCGGACTAGCGGGAGGCCTCGGGGAGCTGTTTTTT
NA,TRBV19,TRBJ1-3,NA,CASMCWGCSSGNTIYF,TGTGCCAGTATGTGCTGGGGCTGCAGCTCTGGAAACACCATATATTTT
NA,TRBV14,TRBJ2-5,NA,CASSQGYEETQYF,TGTGCCAGCAGCCAAGGATACGAGGAGACCCAGTACTTC
NA,TRBV5-1,TRBJ1-1,NA,CASSFAPGEGNTEAFF,TGCGCCAGCAGCTTTGCTCCCGGAGAGGGTAACACTGAAGCTTTCTTT
NA,TRBV19,TRBJ2-7,NA,CASSHAGPPGTYEQYF,TGTGCCAGTAGTCACGCGGGGCCCCCAGGCACCTACGAGCAGTACTTC
TRBD2,TRBV19,TRBJ2-7,NA,CASSMNLGYGRAYEQYF,TGTGCCAGTAGTATGAATCTGGGGTACGGGAGGGCCTACGAGCAGTACTTC
NA,TRBV19,TRBJ1-2,NA,CASSVFGGHGYTF,TGTGCCAGTAGTGTTTTTGGGGGCCATGGCTACACCTTC
TRBD2,TRBV7-3,TRBJ2-2,NA,CATRGGTGELFF,TGTGCCACCCGGGGGGGCACCGGGGAGCTGTTTTTT
NA,TRBV5-1,TRBJ2-7,few,CASRRSDEQYF,TGCGCCAGCAGAAGGAGCGACGAGCAGTACTTC
NA,TRBV27,TRBJ2-1,NA,CASRMGLEYSYNEQFF,TGTGCCAGCAGGATGGGGCTAGAGTATTCCTACAATGAGCAGTTCTTC
TRBD2,TRBV27,TRBJ2-1,NA,CASSLSPGGYNEQFF,TGTGCCAGCAGTTTATCCCCGGGAGGTTACAATGAGCAGTTCTTC
TRBD1,TRBV15,TRBJ2-5,few,CATSRGDRGYQETQYF,TGTGCCACCAGCAGAGGGGACAGGGGTTACCAAGAGACCCAGTACTTC
TRBD1,TRBV2,TRBJ1-2,NA,CASSRTGAPPGGYTF,TGTGCCAGCAGTCGCACAGGGGCTCCCCCAGGGGGCTACACCTTC
TRBD1,TRBV5-1,TRBJ1-5,NA,CASSWTGGPDQPQHF,TGCGCCAGCAGCTGGACAGGGGGCCCCGATCAGCCCCAGCATTTT
NA,TRBV19,TRBJ2-7,once,CASSVPGLSGDEQYF,TGTGCCAGTAGTGTTCCGGGACTCTCAGGCGACGAGCAGTACTTC
NA,TRBV25-1,TRBJ1-5,few,CASSDGVGDFHQPQHF,TGTGCCAGCAGTGATGGGGTGGGGGACTTCCATCAGCCCCAGCATTTT
TRBD2,TRBV4-2,TRBJ2-2,NA,CASSQDRAGGPGELFF,TGTGCCAGCAGCCAAGATCGGGCGGGAGGGCCCGGGGAGCTGTTTTTT
TRBD1,TRBV28,TRBJ2-5,NA,CASSSLDRGGETQYF,TGTGCCAGCAGTTCCCTGGACAGGGGGGGAGAGACCCAGTACTTC
TRBD1,TRBV19,TRBJ2-7,few,CASSMGQGAGYEQYF,TGTGCCAGTAGTATGGGACAGGGGGCCGGCTACGAGCAGTACTTC
TRBD2,TRBV5-6,TRBJ2-2,NA,CASSYYLSGSSAGELFF,TGTGCCAGCAGCTATTACCTTAGCGGGAGCAGCGCCGGGGAGCTGTTTTTT
NA,TRBV27,TRBJ2-3,NA,CASSWEGEADTQYF,TGTGCCAGCAGTTGGGAAGGGGAAGCGGATACGCAGTATTTT
NA,TRBV7-9,TRBJ2-7,NA,CSSSSRQADSYEQYF,TGTTCCAGCAGCTCACGACAGGCCGACTCCTACGAGCAGTACTTC
NA,TRBV11-3,TRBJ2-2,NA,CASSPHILNTGELFF,TGTGCCAGCAGCCCACACATCCTGAACACCGGGGAGCTGTTTTTT
NA,TRBV19,TRBJ2-4,NA,CASRPGTKNIQYF,TGTGCCAGTAGACCCGGGACTAAAAACATTCAGTACTTC
TRBD2,TRBV14,TRBJ2-7,NA,CASSTLLAGLGSEQYF,TGTGCCAGCAGCACGTTACTCGCGGGACTAGGTTCCGAGCAGTACTTC
TRBD1,TRBV25-1,TRBJ1-4,NA,CASWGTGINEKLFF,TGTGCCAGCTGGGGGACAGGGATAAATGAAAAACTGTTTTTT
TRBD2,TRBV9,TRBJ2-7,NA,CASSAGLAGNEQYF,TGTGCCAGCAGCGCGGGACTAGCGGGAAACGAGCAGTACTTC
TRBD1,TRBV23-1,TRBJ2-7,few,CASSRQGEQYF,TGCGCCAGCAGTCGACAGGGCGAGCAGTACTTC
NA,TRBV27,TRBJ2-3,NA,CASSLSPGLGTQYF,TGTGCCAGCAGTTTATCCCCAGGGCTCGGTACGCAGTATTTT
NA,TRBV7-9,TRBJ1-2,NA,CSSSLVRQYGYTF,TGTTCCAGCAGCTTAGTTCGTCAGTATGGCTACACCTTC